Shown below are 27 T cell receptor beta chains from a single sample sequenced in a study of T cell repertoires in cytomegalovirus infection. These receptors are not linked to any known antigen. In TCRdb, the reads were re-called with MiXCR into one record per CDR3 protein. The sample comprises about half a million distinct CDR3 sequences, roughly 46% of which are singletons, and around two fifths rests with the top ten. Specimen: cultured PBMCs, collected from culture after CMV antigen stimulation. All receptors come from a human donor in good health (CMV status not recorded). Some clones in this sample may be carry-over from other donors' samples.

This clonotype was recorded a few times. The chain joins TRBV12-3 or TRBV12-4 to TRBJ2-3; D possibly corresponds to TRBD2 (6 bases). This CDR3 has 19 residues. V was trimmed by 8 bases and J by 2 bases, leaving 29 bases between them. The CDR3 sequence is CASLKEARTSQLDTDTQYF. CDR3 sequence (DNA): TGTGCCAGCCTTAAAGAGGCGCGTACTAGCCAACTAGACACAGATACGCAGTATTTT.

The V and J genes are TRBV19 and TRBJ2-7, with D perhaps matching TRBD2 (5 bases). This CDR3 spans 13 amino acids. The germline V gene encodes CDR1 LNHDA and CDR2 SQIVND (reference sequence). The V end lost 4 bases, the J end lost 6 bases, and 13 bases lay between the germline ends. The CDR3 nucleotides read TGTGCCAGTAGTACTCTAGTCGGAGGCGAGCAGTACTTC. It codes for CASSTLVGGEQYF.

The rearrangement joins TRBV15 to TRBJ2-3, with a possible D match to TRBD2 (6 bases). Trimming cost V 9 bases and J 4 bases, with 14 bases left between them. Per germline, CDR1 LNHNV and CDR2 YYDKDF (reference sequence). This CDR3 is built from 13 residues. The CDR3 DNA is TGTGCCACTGAGGGAGGTGCAGCAGATACGCAGTATTTT. As protein: CATEGGAADTQYF.

V and J are TRBV6-5 and TRBJ2-1; 9 bases align to TRBD2. CDR3 size: 15 residues. In germline, CDR1 is MNHEY, CDR2 SVGAGI. After removal of 2 bases from V and 7 bases from J, the junction contained 6 bases not matched to a gene. Written as DNA, the CDR3 is TGTGCCAGCAGTTACCCCCGCGGGGGGGTAAATGAGCAGTTCTTC. Translation: CASSYPRGGVNEQFF.

V usage is TRBV4-3 and J usage is TRBJ2-1; TRBD1 aligns across 7 bases. The junction had 5 bases not matched to a gene; V was cut back by 0 bases and J by 3 bases. The CDR3 covers 16 residues. CDR1 is LGHNA and CDR2 is YSLEER in the germline V gene. This chain's CDR3 is CASSQERDRDYNEQFF. The CDR3 region has the DNA TGCGCCAGCAGCCAAGAAAGAGACAGGGACTACAATGAGCAGTTCTTC.

The V and J genes are TRBV4-1 and TRBJ2-2, with 7 bases identical to TRBD1. The V gene's germline CDR1 is MGHRA and CDR2 YSYEKL. With V trimmed by 4 bases and J by 3 bases, 8 bases remained unmatched. This CDR3 contains 16 residues. CDR3 nucleotide sequence: TGCGCCAGCAGCCGGAACAGGGGCCAAGACACCGGGGAGCTGTTTTTT. It is translated as CASSRNRGQDTGELFF.

CDR3 coding DNA: TGTGCCAGCAGTGTGCAGCAAGAGACCCAGTACTTC. This codes for CASSVQQETQYF. The V gene is TRBV2, the J gene TRBJ2-5; D gene uncertain. The V gene's germline CDR1 is SNHLY and CDR2 FYNNEI. The CDR3 runs to 12 residues. Deletions cut 4 bases from V and 2 bases from J, with 5 bases between.

The rearrangement joins TRBV5-6 to TRBJ2-7, with 7 positions matching TRBD2. This CDR3 is built from 14 residues. Germline V CDR1 and CDR2: SGHDT, YYEEEE. V was clipped by 3 bases and J by 2 bases; unmatched bases: 5. The CDR3 DNA sequence: TGTGCCAGCAGCTCGGGGGGACGAACCTACGAGCAGTACTTC. Protein: CASSSGGRTYEQYF.

This clonotype has only a few counts. This sequence joins TRBV10-3 and TRBJ2-7, with a tentative D call TRBD2 (6 bases). Deletions cut 3 bases from V and 0 bases from J, with 9 bases between. The CDR3 consists of 14 residues. In germline, CDR1 is ENHRY, CDR2 SYGVKD. This CDR3 reads CAISDLGSSYEQYF. The CDR3 DNA reads as TGTGCCATCAGTGACCTCGGGAGCTCCTACGAGCAGTACTTC.

The chain has TRBV12-3 or TRBV12-4 and TRBJ2-7, with a possible D match to TRBD2 (7 bases). V was trimmed by 4 bases and J by 8 bases, leaving 24 bases between them. The CDR3 runs to 16 residues. The CDR3 loop is CASSSPGAGDYDKQYF. CDR3 DNA sequence: TGTGCCAGCAGTTCCCCCGGGGCAGGGGACTATGATAAGCAGTACTTC.

This clonotype appeared a single time. The gene calls are TRBV6-2 or TRBV6-3 and TRBJ2-1; 7 bases agree with TRBD2. Germline V CDR1 and CDR2: MNHEY, SVGEGT. There are 16 residues in the CDR3. After removal of 5 bases from V and 8 bases from J, the junction contained 15 bases not matched to a gene. The CDR3 region is CASSTPLAVHLDEQFF. CDR3 nucleotide sequence: TGTGCCAGCAGTACCCCCCTAGCGGTCCATCTGGATGAGCAGTTCTTC.

This sequence joins TRBV25-1 and TRBJ1-2, with TRBD1 matching 9 bases. Germline lookup yields CDR1 MGHDK and CDR2 SYGVNS. V gave up 4 bases and J gave up 5 bases; unmatched junction bases: 11. There are 16 residues in the CDR3. The CDR3 coding sequence is TGTGCCAGCAGTGCCCCGGGACAGGGAGCTGGATATGGCTACACCTTC. It specifies CASSAPGQGAGYGYTF.

On this clonotype itself: This clone may be a read error of a much larger clone one base away. This chain uses TRBV7-2 with TRBJ2-3; 12 bases are shared with TRBD2. Germline V gives CDR1 SGHTA, CDR2 FQGNSA. Germline trimming cut 6 bases from V and 10 bases from J; bases unmatched to any gene: 11. The CDR3 runs 15 residues. DNA for the CDR3: TGTGCCAGCAGATCACTAGCGGGAGGAGCGGATCCGCAGTATTTT. It translates to CASRSLAGGADPQYF.

This clonotype was observed a handful of times. The chain employs TRBV6-6 and TRBJ1-2; D gene uncertain. CDR3 length: 14 amino acids. V lost 2 bases, J lost 0 bases, and 7 bases lay in between. From germline, CDR1 is MNHNY and CDR2 SVGAGI (reference sequence). The CDR3 is CASSYDPANYGYTF. CDR3 sequence (DNA): TGTGCCAGCAGTTACGATCCAGCTAACTATGGCTACACCTTC.

This clonotype was counted a few times. The rearrangement joins TRBV7-8 to TRBJ1-4; TRBD1 agrees at 9 bases. The CDR3 has 17 amino acids. The J segment lost 6 bases and the V segment lost 2 bases, leaving 10 bases of the junction unmatched. Germline V gives CDR1 SGHVS, CDR2 FQNEAQ. CDR3 residues: CASSLRLGRTGDEKLFF. CDR3 sequence (DNA): TGTGCCAGCAGCTTACGGTTGGGTAGGACAGGGGATGAAAAACTGTTTTTT.

This clonotype occurred a few times. The J gene is TRBJ1-3, the V gene TRBV12-5; D is unclear. Germline V CDR1 and CDR2: LGHNT, FRNRAP. This CDR3 has 15 residues. The ends were cut back, 4 bases at V and 4 bases at J, with 14 bases in the middle. CDR3 nucleotides: TGTGCTAGTGGTTATAATACAGTATCCGGAAACACCATATATTTT. Its protein product is CASGYNTVSGNTIYF.

This chain joins TRBV27 and TRBJ1-1, with D perhaps matching TRBD1 (5 bases). The CDR3 sequence is 15 residues long. Trimming took 2 bases from V and 0 from J, leaving 10 bases between them. The V gene's germline CDR1 is MNHEY and CDR2 SMNVEV (reference sequence). In DNA, the CDR3 is TGTGCCAGCAGTTTAGGCAGGGCTGTGAACACTGAAGCTTTCTTT. This translates into CASSLGRAVNTEAFF.

Written as DNA, the CDR3 is TGTGCCAGCAGCCCCCTATCCAGCCCCCCTGGAAACACCATATATTTT. Translation gives CASSPLSSPPGNTIYF. The rearrangement uses TRBV7-3 and TRBJ1-3, with D uncertain. The CDR3 contains 16 residues. The germline V gene has CDR1 SGHTA and CDR2 FQGTGA. Trimming took off 5 bases at V and 2 bases at J, with 16 bases between the two ends.

This clonotype was picked up many times. The chain recombines TRBV7-8 with TRBJ1-2, with D tentatively TRBD1 (5 bases). V lost 5 bases and J 8 bases, leaving 15 bases between the germline ends. The CDR3 runs to 13 residues. Germline-derived CDR1 and CDR2 are SGHVS and FQNEAQ. In DNA, the CDR3 is TGTGCCAGCAGCGTGGGACGTACTAGAGGCTACACCTTC. Translation: CASSVGRTRGYTF.

This chain connects TRBV6-2 or TRBV6-3 to TRBJ2-3; D gene unclear. This CDR3 is 15 amino acids long. From germline, CDR1 is MNHEY and CDR2 SVGEGT. Deletions cut 3 bases from V and 4 bases from J, with 14 bases between. The CDR3 protein is CASSYYAASSDTQYF. The CDR3 DNA follows: TGTGCCAGCAGTTATTATGCGGCTTCTTCAGATACGCAGTATTTT.

The J gene is TRBJ1-6, the V gene TRBV10-3; possible D gene TRBD1, 6 bases. This CDR3 has 14 residues. Trimming took 8 bases from V and 9 from J, leaving 17 bases between them. Per the germline V gene, CDR1 is ENHRY and CDR2 is SYGVKD. CDR3 in DNA: TGTGCCATCTCCGAGGGGGGGGTAGGTTCACCCCTCCACTTT. It specifies CAISEGGVGSPLHF.

This clonotype has a single count. The V gene is TRBV18, the J gene TRBJ1-2; 8 nucleotides match TRBD1. Germline trimming cut 6 bases from V and 0 bases from J; bases unmatched to any gene: 6. The CDR3 sequence is 15 residues long. Germline CDR1 KGHSH, CDR2 LQKENI. CDR3 bases: TGTGCCAGCTCGGCGGGCAGGGGGCCTAACTATGGCTACACCTTC. Protein product: CASSAGRGPNYGYTF.

In this sample, this clonotype turned up a few times. The chain uses TRBV12-3 or TRBV12-4 and TRBJ2-7, with TRBD1 as a possible D gene (6 bases). V dropped 2 bases and J dropped 6 bases, with 11 bases sitting between them. The CDR3 covers 13 residues. This CDR3 reads CASSLLLGAEQYF. The CDR3 region has the DNA TGTGCCAGCAGTTTATTATTGGGGGCCGAGCAGTACTTC.

The chain links TRBV11-2 to TRBJ2-5; D gene unclear. Germline CDR1 is SGHAT and CDR2 is FQNNGV. With 5 bases removed from V and 5 bases from J, the gap between germline ends came to 9 bases. The length of the CDR3 is 12 residues. The CDR3 here is CASSRPMETQYF. Written as DNA, the CDR3 is TGTGCCAGCAGCAGACCGATGGAGACCCAGTACTTC.

The chain links TRBV12-3 or TRBV12-4 to TRBJ2-5; 9 nucleotides match TRBD1. This CDR3 has 15 residues. The V and J ends lost 5 bases and 3 bases, in that order; junction bases with no gene match: 7. In DNA, the CDR3 is TGTGCCAGCAGTCCCGCGGGACAGGGTAAAGAGACCCAGTACTTC. Translation gives CASSPAGQGKETQYF.

This CDR3 reads CASSPADALQELFF. CDR3 DNA sequence: TGTGCCAGCTCACCAGCGGATGCCCTCCAGGAGCTGTTTTTT. This chain links TRBV18 with TRBJ2-2, with D unclear. The CDR3 has 14 amino acids. V gave up 2 bases and J gave up 10 bases, with 14 bases separating them. The germline V gene has CDR1 KGHSH and CDR2 LQKENI.

This clonotype appeared a few times. J is TRBJ2-1 and V is TRBV7-2; D not certain. V was cut by 6 bases and J by 10 bases, with 13 bases left in between. The CDR3 sequence is 12 residues long. Per the germline V gene, CDR1 is SGHTA and CDR2 is FQGNSA. The CDR3 sequence is CASSSPFGEQFF. CDR3 coding DNA: TGTGCCAGCAGTTCTCCCTTTGGGGAGCAGTTCTTC.